This T cell receptor beta chain originates from a study of CD39 and CD103 CD8 tumor-infiltrating T cells. Regarding the study as a whole: DP TIL clonotypes were rarely found in blood or uninvolved lymph node.

The data were produced by immunoSEQ multiplex PCR, yet TCRdb's version contains in-frame clones alone and is incomplete. The data contain approximately 17,000 clones, about 93% of them singletons. The CDR3 spans 15 residues. CDR1 SSHAT and CDR2 FNYEAQ come from the germline V gene (reference sequence). With respect to this clone: Its antigen is unknown.

The rearrangement links TRBV7-7 to TRBJ2-7; D perhaps matches TRBD2 (6 bases). This receptor was identified in a human donor with head and neck squamous cell carcinoma. Material for sequencing was CD8+ T cells sorted from blood. Subset reported: total memory CD8 T cells (CD45RA-CCR7+/-) from blood or uninvolved lymph node. In DNA, the CDR3 is TGTGCGAGGGCCTTAACTAGCACGAGCTCCTACGAGCAGTACTTC. This translates into CARALTSTSSYEQYF.